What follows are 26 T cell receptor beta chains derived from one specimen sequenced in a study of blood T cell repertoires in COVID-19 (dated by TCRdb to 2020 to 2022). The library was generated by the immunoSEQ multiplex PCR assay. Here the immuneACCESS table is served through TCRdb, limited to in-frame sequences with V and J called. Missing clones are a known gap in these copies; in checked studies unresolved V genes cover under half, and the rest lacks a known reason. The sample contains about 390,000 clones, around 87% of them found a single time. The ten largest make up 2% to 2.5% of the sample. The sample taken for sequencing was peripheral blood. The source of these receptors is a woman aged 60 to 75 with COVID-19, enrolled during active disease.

The CDR3 loop is CASSLAGQGLLNTEAFF. The CDR3 DNA reads TGCGCCAGCAGCTTGGCGGGACAGGGCCTATTGAACACTGAAGCTTTCTTT. The J gene is TRBJ1-1, the V gene TRBV5-1; 9 positions agree with TRBD1. Per germline, CDR1 SGHRS and CDR2 YFSETQ. The CDR3 covers 17 residues. J gave up 0 bases and V 0 bases, and 6 bases lay outside the gene matches.

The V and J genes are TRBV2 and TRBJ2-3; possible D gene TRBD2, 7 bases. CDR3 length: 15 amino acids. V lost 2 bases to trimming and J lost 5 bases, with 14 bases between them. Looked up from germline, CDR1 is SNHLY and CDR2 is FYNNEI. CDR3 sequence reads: CASSERGAGIDTQYF. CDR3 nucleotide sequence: TGTGCCAGCAGTGAACGGGGGGCCGGGATAGATACGCAGTATTTT.

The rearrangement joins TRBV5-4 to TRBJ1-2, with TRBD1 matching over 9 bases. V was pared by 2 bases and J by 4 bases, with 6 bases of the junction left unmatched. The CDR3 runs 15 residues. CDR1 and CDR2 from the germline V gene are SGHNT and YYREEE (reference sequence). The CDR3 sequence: CASSLEPGQGYGYTF. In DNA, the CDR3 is TGTGCCAGCAGCTTAGAACCGGGACAGGGCTATGGCTACACCTTC.

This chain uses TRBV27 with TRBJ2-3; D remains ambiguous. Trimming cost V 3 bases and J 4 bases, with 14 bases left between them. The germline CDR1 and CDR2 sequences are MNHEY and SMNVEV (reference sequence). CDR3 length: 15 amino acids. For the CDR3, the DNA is TGTGCCAGCAGTTTGGAGCCTGTCAAGGCAGATACGCAGTATTTT. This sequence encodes CASSLEPVKADTQYF.

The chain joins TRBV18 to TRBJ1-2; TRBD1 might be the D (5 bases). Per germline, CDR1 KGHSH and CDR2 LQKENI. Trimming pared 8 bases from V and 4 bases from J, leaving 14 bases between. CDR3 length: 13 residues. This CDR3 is CASQEGLSYGYTF. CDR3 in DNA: TGTGCCAGCCAGGAGGGGCTGAGCTATGGCTACACCTTC.

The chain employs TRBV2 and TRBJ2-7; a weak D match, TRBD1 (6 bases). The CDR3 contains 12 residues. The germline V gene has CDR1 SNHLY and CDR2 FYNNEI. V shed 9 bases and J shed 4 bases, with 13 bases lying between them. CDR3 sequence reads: CASRTVIYEQYF. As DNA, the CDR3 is TGTGCCAGTAGGACAGTGATATACGAGCAGTACTTC.

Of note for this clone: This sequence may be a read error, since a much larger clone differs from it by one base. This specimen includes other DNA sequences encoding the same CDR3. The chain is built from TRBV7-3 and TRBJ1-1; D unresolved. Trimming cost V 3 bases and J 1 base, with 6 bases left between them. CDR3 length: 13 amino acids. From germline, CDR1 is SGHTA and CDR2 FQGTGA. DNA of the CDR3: TGTGCCAGCAGCTTGACTGGGAACACTGAAGCTTTCTTT. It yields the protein CASSLTGNTEAFF.

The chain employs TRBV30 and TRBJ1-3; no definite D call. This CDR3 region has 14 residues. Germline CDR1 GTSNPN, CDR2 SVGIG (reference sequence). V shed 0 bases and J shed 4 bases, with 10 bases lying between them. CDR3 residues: CAWSVVKLGNTIYF. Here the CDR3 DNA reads TGTGCCTGGAGTGTAGTTAAGCTGGGAAACACCATATATTTT.

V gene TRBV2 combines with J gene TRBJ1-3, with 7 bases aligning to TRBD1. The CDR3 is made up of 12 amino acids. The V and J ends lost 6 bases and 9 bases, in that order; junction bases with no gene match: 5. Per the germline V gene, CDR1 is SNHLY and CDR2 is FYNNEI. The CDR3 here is CASRQQGPTIYF. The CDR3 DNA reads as TGTGCCAGCAGACAACAGGGGCCCACCATATATTTT.

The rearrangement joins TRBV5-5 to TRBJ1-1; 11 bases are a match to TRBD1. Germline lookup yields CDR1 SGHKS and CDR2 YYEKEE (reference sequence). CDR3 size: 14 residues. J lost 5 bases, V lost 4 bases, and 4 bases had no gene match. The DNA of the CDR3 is TGTGCCAGCAGCCCGGGACAGGGGGAGACTGAAGCTTTCTTT. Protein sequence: CASSPGQGETEAFF.

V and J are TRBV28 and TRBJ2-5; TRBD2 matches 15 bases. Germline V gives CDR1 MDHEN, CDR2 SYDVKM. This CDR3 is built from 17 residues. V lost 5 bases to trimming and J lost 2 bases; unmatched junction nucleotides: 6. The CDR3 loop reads CASSPWTSGGGQETQYF. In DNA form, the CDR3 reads TGTGCCAGCAGTCCTTGGACTAGCGGGGGGGGTCAAGAGACCCAGTACTTC.

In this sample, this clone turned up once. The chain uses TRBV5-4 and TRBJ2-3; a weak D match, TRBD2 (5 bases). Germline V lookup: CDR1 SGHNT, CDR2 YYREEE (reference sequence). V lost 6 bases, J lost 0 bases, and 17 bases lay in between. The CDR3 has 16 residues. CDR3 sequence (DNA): TGTGCCAGCACCCACCGGCCAGCGGTAAGCACAGATACGCAGTATTTT. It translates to CASTHRPAVSTDTQYF.

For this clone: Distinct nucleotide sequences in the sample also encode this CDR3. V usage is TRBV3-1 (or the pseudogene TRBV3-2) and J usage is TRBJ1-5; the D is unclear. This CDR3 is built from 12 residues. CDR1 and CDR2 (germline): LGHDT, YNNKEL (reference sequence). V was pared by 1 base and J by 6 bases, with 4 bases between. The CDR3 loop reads CASSQGGQPQHF. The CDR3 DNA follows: TGTGCCAGCAGCCAAGGAGGTCAGCCCCAGCATTTT.

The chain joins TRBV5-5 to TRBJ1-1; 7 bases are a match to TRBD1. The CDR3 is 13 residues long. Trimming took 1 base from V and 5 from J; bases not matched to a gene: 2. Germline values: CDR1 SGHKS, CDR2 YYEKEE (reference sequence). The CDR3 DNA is TGTGCCAGCAGCTTGAGGGGGCCTACTGAAGCTTTCTTT. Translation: CASSLRGPTEAFF.

The CDR3 region has the DNA TGTGCCAGCAGCTTACACGGGAACACTGAAGCTTTCTTT. Its protein is CASSLHGNTEAFF. The gene calls are TRBV7-9 and TRBJ1-1; D ambiguous. V was pared by 2 bases and J by 1 base, with 5 bases between. The CDR3 runs 13 residues. The germline CDR1 and CDR2 sequences are SEHNR and FQNEAQ (reference sequence). The complete variable domain, with remaining parts taken from reference TRBV7-9 and TRBJ1-1, reads DTGVSQNPRHKITKRGQNVTFRCDPISEHNRLYWYRQTLGQGPEFLTYFQNEAQLEKSRLLSDRFSAERPKGSFSTLEIQRTEQGDSAMYLCASSLHGNTEAFFGQGTRLTVV.

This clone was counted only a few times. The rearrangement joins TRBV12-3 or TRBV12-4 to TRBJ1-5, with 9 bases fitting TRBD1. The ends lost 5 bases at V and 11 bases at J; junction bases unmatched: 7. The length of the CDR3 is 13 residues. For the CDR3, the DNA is TGTGCCAGCAGTCTTGGACAGGGGTTCGCCCAGCATTTT. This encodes CASSLGQGFAQHF.

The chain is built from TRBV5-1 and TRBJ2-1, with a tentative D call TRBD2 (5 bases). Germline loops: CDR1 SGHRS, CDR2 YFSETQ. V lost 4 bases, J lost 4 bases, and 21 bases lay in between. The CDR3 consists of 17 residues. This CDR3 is CASSDGHLAYLYNEQFF. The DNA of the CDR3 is TGCGCCAGCAGCGACGGCCACCTAGCCTACCTTTACAATGAGCAGTTCTTC.

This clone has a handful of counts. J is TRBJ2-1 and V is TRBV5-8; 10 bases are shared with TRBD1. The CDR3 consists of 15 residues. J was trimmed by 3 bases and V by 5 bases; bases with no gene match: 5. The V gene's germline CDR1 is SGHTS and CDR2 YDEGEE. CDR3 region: CASRWTGGFYNEQFF. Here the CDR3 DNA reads TGTGCCAGCAGGTGGACAGGGGGGTTCTACAATGAGCAGTTCTTC.

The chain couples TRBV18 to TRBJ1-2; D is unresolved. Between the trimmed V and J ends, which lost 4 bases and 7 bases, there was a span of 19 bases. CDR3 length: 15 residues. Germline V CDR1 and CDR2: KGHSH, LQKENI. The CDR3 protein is CASSLLEGAIGGYTF. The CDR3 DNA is TGTGCCAGCTCACTGCTGGAGGGCGCGATCGGTGGCTACACCTTC.

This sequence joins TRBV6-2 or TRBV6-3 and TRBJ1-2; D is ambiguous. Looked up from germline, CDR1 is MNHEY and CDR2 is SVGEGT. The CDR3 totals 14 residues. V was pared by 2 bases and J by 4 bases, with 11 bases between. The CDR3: CASSYEGPPYGYTF. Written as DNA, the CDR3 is TGTGCCAGCAGTTACGAGGGCCCACCCTATGGCTACACCTTC.

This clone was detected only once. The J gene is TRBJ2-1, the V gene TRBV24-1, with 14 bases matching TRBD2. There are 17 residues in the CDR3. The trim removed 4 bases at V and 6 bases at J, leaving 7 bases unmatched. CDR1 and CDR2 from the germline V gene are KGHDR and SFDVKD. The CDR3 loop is CATSDETSGGAPNEQFF. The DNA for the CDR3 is TGTGCCACCAGTGACGAGACTAGCGGGGGGGCCCCCAATGAGCAGTTCTTC.

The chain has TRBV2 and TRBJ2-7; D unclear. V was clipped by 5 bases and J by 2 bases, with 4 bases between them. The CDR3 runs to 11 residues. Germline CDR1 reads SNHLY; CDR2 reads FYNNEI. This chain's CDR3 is CASSLTYEQYF. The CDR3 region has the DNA TGTGCCAGCAGTTTAACCTACGAGCAGTACTTC.

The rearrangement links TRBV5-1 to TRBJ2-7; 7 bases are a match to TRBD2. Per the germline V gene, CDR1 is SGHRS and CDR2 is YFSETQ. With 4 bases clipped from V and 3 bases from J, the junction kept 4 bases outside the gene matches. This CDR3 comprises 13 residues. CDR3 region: CASSAGLGYEQYF. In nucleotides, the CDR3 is TGCGCCAGCAGCGCCGGACTAGGCTACGAGCAGTACTTC.

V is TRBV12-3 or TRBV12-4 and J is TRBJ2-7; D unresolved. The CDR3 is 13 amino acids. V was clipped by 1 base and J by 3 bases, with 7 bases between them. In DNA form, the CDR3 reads TGTGCCAGCAGTTTAGGGCAGGTCTACGAGCAGTACTTC. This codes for CASSLGQVYEQYF.

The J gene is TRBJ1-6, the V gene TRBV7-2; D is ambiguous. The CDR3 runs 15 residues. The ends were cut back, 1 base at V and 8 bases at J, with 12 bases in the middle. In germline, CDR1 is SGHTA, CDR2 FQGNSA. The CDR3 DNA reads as TGTGCCAGCAGCTTAGTATTTTCAGACTATTCACCCCTCCACTTT. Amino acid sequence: CASSLVFSDYSPLHF.

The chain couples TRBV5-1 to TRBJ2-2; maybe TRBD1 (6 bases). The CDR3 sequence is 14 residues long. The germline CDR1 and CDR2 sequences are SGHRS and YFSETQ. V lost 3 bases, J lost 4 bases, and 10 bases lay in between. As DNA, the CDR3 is TGCGCCAGCAGCTCTACAGGGCCCACCGGGGAGCTGTTTTTT. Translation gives CASSSTGPTGELFF.